The rows below give T cell receptor beta chains drawn from one sample of a study of T-cell reconstitution after alpha-beta-depleted transplantation in children. TCRdb reprocessed the PCR reads via MiXCR and lists one record per CDR3 protein. Seen here are around 490,000 distinct CDR3 sequences, about an eighth observed once, and the top ten hold 14%. Specimen: PBMCs, mostly from graft donor cells, collected 180 days after TCRalphabeta/CD19-depleted stem cell transplant. Every receptor here comes from a female patient under 10 years old who had a stem cell transplant for aplastic anemia, so the T cells may come from the graft donor. Both conserved end residues are trimmed from each CDR3. Each record gives: clone size, V gene, J gene, CDR3 protein. Only some rows state a clone size, as once, few, many or a class for expanded clones.

clone_size: NA; v_call: TRBV11-2; j_call: TRBJ2-3; cdr3_aa: ASSRQTTDTQY
clone_size: NA; v_call: TRBV7-2; j_call: TRBJ2-6; cdr3_aa: ASSLVYLDRLFSGANVLT
clone_size: NA; v_call: TRBV6-9; j_call: TRBJ2-3; cdr3_aa: ASSYNLDLAQY
clone_size: few; v_call: TRBV12-3/TRBV12-4; j_call: TRBJ2-1; cdr3_aa: ASSLEVGSFPYNEQF
clone_size: NA; v_call: TRBV20-1; j_call: TRBJ1-1; cdr3_aa: SAPGQTNTEAF
clone_size: few; v_call: TRBV6-5; j_call: TRBJ1-5; cdr3_aa: ASNFQGVPNQPQH
clone_size: NA; v_call: TRBV6-1; j_call: TRBJ2-5; cdr3_aa: ASSEEPPVVETQY
clone_size: NA; v_call: TRBV24-1; j_call: TRBJ2-7; cdr3_aa: ATSRTGDSGEQY
clone_size: few; v_call: TRBV7-6; j_call: TRBJ2-7; cdr3_aa: ASSLGGTGGRPY
clone_size: few; v_call: TRBV28; j_call: TRBJ2-2; cdr3_aa: ASSVSPGELF
clone_size: NA; v_call: TRBV20-1; j_call: TRBJ1-2; cdr3_aa: SAQRGVKDGYT
clone_size: many; v_call: TRBV7-9; j_call: TRBJ1-5; cdr3_aa: ASSLTGINQPQH
clone_size: once; v_call: TRBV7-2; j_call: TRBJ2-3; cdr3_aa: ASGSRLDTQY
clone_size: few; v_call: TRBV4-1; j_call: TRBJ2-5; cdr3_aa: ASSQDDNVGQEETQY
clone_size: few; v_call: TRBV12-3/TRBV12-4; j_call: TRBJ2-7; cdr3_aa: ASSPGFAYEQY
clone_size: many; v_call: TRBV11-2; j_call: TRBJ1-6; cdr3_aa: ASGRQRPNSPLH
clone_size: many; v_call: TRBV7-2; j_call: TRBJ1-5; cdr3_aa: ASSVRGNGNQPQH
clone_size: few; v_call: TRBV18; j_call: TRBJ1-4; cdr3_aa: ASSPSQGNEKLF
clone_size: NA; v_call: TRBV10-3; j_call: TRBJ2-2; cdr3_aa: AIGFTSPGELF
clone_size: few; v_call: TRBV20-1; j_call: TRBJ2-3; cdr3_aa: SARDTAGARADTQY
clone_size: few; v_call: TRBV3-1; j_call: TRBJ2-1; cdr3_aa: ASSQDPAGGYNEQF
clone_size: few; v_call: TRBV19; j_call: TRBJ2-2; cdr3_aa: ASSIVNAGELF
clone_size: once; v_call: TRBV3-1; j_call: TRBJ2-1; cdr3_aa: ACSQGVRDRVSNEQF
clone_size: many; v_call: TRBV20-1; j_call: TRBJ2-5; cdr3_aa: SARASTSQETQY
clone_size: many; v_call: TRBV28; j_call: TRBJ2-1; cdr3_aa: ASSLGGSTGSYNEQF
clone_size: few; v_call: TRBV5-1; j_call: TRBJ2-1; cdr3_aa: ASSWPGQGTPGAYNEQF
clone_size: NA; v_call: TRBV5-5; j_call: TRBJ2-5; cdr3_aa: ASSPLRDREETQY
clone_size: few; v_call: TRBV7-2; j_call: TRBJ2-5; cdr3_aa: ASSPYGTTQETQY